Shown below are 21 T cell receptor beta chains from a single sample sequenced in a study of tumor-infiltrating lymphocytes in primary liver carcinoma. Out of unsorted whole blood came the blood RNA, and germline DNA was extracted as well. A primer matching the constant region was used to make TCR beta cDNA from approximately 500 ng of total RNA. Slightly modified ARM-PCR with three nested multiplex PCR rounds yielded TCR beta libraries. Primers for the first two PCR rounds were TRBV1-TRBV30 forward primers and a C-beta reverse primer (approximately 9 cycles per round). TCRdb recomputed calls from the multiplex PCR reads with MiXCR, one row per CDR3 protein. The data show 180,000 or so distinct CDR3 sequences, about 60% seen once. What was sequenced was peripheral blood. Receptors were obtained from a man aged 40-50 years with primary liver carcinoma and hepatitis B virus infection.

The chain couples TRBV12-3 or TRBV12-4 to TRBJ2-1; 7 nucleotides agree with TRBD2. The V segment lost 7 bases and the J segment 4 bases; nucleotides outside the gene matches: 7. The CDR3 spans 14 residues. CDR3 DNA: TGTGCCAGCAATCCCAGCGGGAATTACAATGAGCAGTTCTTC. It is translated as CASNPSGNYNEQFF.

This chain connects TRBV5-6 to TRBJ2-1; a weak D match, TRBD2 (5 bases). There are 14 residues in the CDR3. Trimming took 2 bases from V and 5 from J, leaving 11 bases between them. Germline V lookup: CDR1 SGHDT, CDR2 YYEEEE. The CDR3 spells CASSFQIGNNEQFF. As DNA, the CDR3 is TGTGCCAGCAGCTTCCAGATCGGGAACAATGAGCAGTTCTTC.

Comments on this clonotype: The junction shows a germline mismatch at one end, possibly a read error. The chain couples TRBV5-1 to TRBJ2-7; D is perhaps TRBD1 (5 bases). This CDR3 comprises 13 residues. Per germline, CDR1 SGHRS and CDR2 YFSETQ. CDR3 coding DNA: TGCTCCAGCAGTACAGATCAGGGCTACGAGCAGTACTTC. Protein product: CSSSTDQGYEQYF.

This clonotype came up a few times. This chain uses TRBV10-3 with TRBJ2-7; D gene unclear. V was pared by 3 bases and J by 0 bases, with 6 bases between. Per germline, CDR1 ENHRY and CDR2 SYGVKD. This CDR3 has 13 residues. CDR3: CAISEVPSYEQYF. CDR3 in DNA: TGTGCCATCAGTGAAGTCCCCTCCTACGAGCAGTACTTC.

In its sample, this clonotype was seen many times. This chain connects TRBV29-1 to TRBJ1-1; D possibly corresponds to TRBD1 (5 bases). Trimming took off 6 bases at V and 1 base at J, with 12 bases between the two ends. Germline CDR1 and CDR2: SQVTM and ANQGSEA. CDR3 length: 13 amino acids. Here the CDR3 reads CSVSSRANTEAFF. Written as DNA, the CDR3 is TGCAGCGTCTCCTCCAGGGCGAACACTGAAGCTTTCTTT.

The rearrangement links TRBV11-2 to TRBJ2-1; 13 bases match TRBD2. The CDR3 has 18 residues. Germline assignment: CDR1 SGHAT and CDR2 FQNNGV. V lost 3 bases, J lost 4 bases, and 9 bases stayed unmatched. CDR3: CASSLDIGLAGEYNEQFF. The DNA for the CDR3 is TGTGCCAGCAGCTTGGATATCGGACTAGCGGGAGAATACAATGAGCAGTTCTTC.

This clonotype was seen a few times. The V gene is TRBV5-6, the J gene TRBJ2-4; D may be TRBD2 (5 bases). Germline CDR1 and CDR2: SGHDT and YYEEEE. Trimming removed 0 bases at V and 8 bases at J, with 9 bases between. The CDR3 extends over 13 amino acids. CDR3 in amino acids: CASSLVPGDIQYF. The CDR3 DNA follows: TGTGCCAGCAGCTTGGTTCCCGGGGACATTCAGTACTTC.

Of note for this clonotype: It may be a read error: a sequence one base away is much more abundant. The V gene is TRBV29-1, the J gene TRBJ2-3; 10 bases agree with TRBD2. CDR1 SQVTM and CDR2 ANQGSEA come from the germline V gene. The CDR3 runs to 13 residues. J gave up 11 bases and V 5 bases, and 10 bases lay outside the gene matches. The CDR3 region is CSVPSGSSYRQYF. The CDR3 DNA reads TGCAGCGTTCCTAGCGGGAGTTCGTATAGGCAGTATTTT.

The V call is TRBV6-1, the J call TRBJ1-5, with D perhaps TRBD1 (6 bases). CDR1 is MNHNS and CDR2 is SASEGT in the germline V gene. V lost 7 bases, J lost 1 base, and 14 bases lay in between. The CDR3 has 15 residues. The CDR3 nucleotides are TGTGCCAGCAAAGATCAGGGGATAAGCAATCAGCCCCAGCATTTT. This gives the protein CASKDQGISNQPQHF.

V gene TRBV6-5 combines with J gene TRBJ2-3, with D perhaps TRBD2 (7 bases). This CDR3 has 12 residues. Deletions cut 8 bases from V and 10 bases from J, with 16 bases between. Germline CDR1 MNHEY, CDR2 SVGAGI. The CDR3 loop is CASAQQGGAQYF. The CDR3 nucleotides read TGTGCCAGCGCTCAGCAAGGGGGGGCGCAGTATTTT.

The V and J genes are TRBV5-6 and TRBJ2-4, with 9 bases matching TRBD1. The CDR3 contains 15 residues. V shed 4 bases and J 7 bases; nucleotides not matched to a gene: 9. CDR1 and CDR2 (germline): SGHDT, YYEEEE. This CDR3 reads CASSPIQGARNIQYF. The CDR3 DNA is TGTGCCAGCAGCCCGATACAGGGGGCAAGGAACATTCAGTACTTC. The full variable domain, its missing parts supplied by reference TRBV5-6 and TRBJ2-4, is DAGVTQSPTHLIKTRGQQVTLRCSPKSGHDTVSWYQQALGQGPQFIFQYYEEEERQRGNFPDRFSGHQFPNYSSELNVNALLLGDSALYLCASSPIQGARNIQYFGAGTRLSVL.

This clonotype was observed once. Mismatch with germline at one junction end may stem from a read error. The V and J genes are TRBV11-3 and TRBJ2-1; a possible D gene is TRBD2 (6 bases). The CDR3 totals 14 residues. Germline assignment: CDR1 SGHNT and CDR2 YENEEA. CDR3 in amino acids: CAGSPGTGGGEQFF. DNA for the CDR3: TGTGCCGGCAGCCCCGGGACTGGGGGTGGTGAGCAGTTCTTC.

As for this clonotype: One end of the junction is discordant with germline, which a read error may explain. V is TRBV6-5 and J is TRBJ2-1, with D unresolved. The CDR3 covers 13 residues. Germline V lookup: CDR1 MNHEY, CDR2 SVGAGI. The CDR3 sequence is CASSPTGNNGQFF. The CDR3 DNA follows: TGTGCCAGCAGTCCGACTGGAAACAATGGGCAGTTCTTC.

This chain uses TRBV7-9 with TRBJ2-1, with 7 bases aligning to TRBD2. Trimming took 0 bases from V and 8 from J; bases not matched to a gene: 4. The CDR3 totals 14 residues. Germline loops: CDR1 SEHNR, CDR2 FQNEAQ (reference sequence). This CDR3 is CASSLAGRGDEQFF. The CDR3 DNA follows: TGTGCCAGCAGCTTAGCGGGGAGGGGAGATGAGCAGTTCTTC.

This clonotype has a handful of counts. The gene calls are TRBV12-3 or TRBV12-4 and TRBJ1-1; the D gene is possibly TRBD1 (5 bases). The CDR3 loop spans 12 amino acids. Trimming removed 5 bases from V and 4 bases from J, with 8 bases in between. CDR3 in amino acids: CASSPGSTEAFF. Written as DNA, the CDR3 is TGTGCCAGCAGTCCAGGGAGCACTGAAGCTTTCTTT.

In the case of this clonotype: At one end, the junction sequence differs from germline, possibly due to a read error. The rearrangement joins TRBV10-1 to TRBJ1-5; 9 positions match TRBD1. Germline V lookup: CDR1 WNHNN, CDR2 SYGVQD (reference sequence). CDR3 length: 17 amino acids. CDR3 residues: CASRGTGRRVSNQPQHF. In DNA form, the CDR3 reads TGCGCAAGCAGAGGGACAGGGCGAAGAGTAAGCAATCAGCCCCAGCATTTT.

The chain couples TRBV11-2 to TRBJ1-1, with D tentatively TRBD1 (5 bases). Trimming left V 9 bases short and J 1 base short, with 15 bases between. CDR1 is SGHAT and CDR2 is FQNNGV in the germline V gene. This CDR3 spans 14 amino acids. The CDR3 loop reads CASNLGRANTEAFF. The CDR3 DNA is TGTGCCAGTAACTTAGGCAGGGCGAACACTGAAGCTTTCTTT.

On this clonotype: One end of the junction varies from germline; a read error may be responsible. The J gene is TRBJ1-1, the V gene TRBV12-3 or TRBV12-4, with D tentatively TRBD1 (6 bases). There are 14 residues in the CDR3. CDR3: CASSLSQGNTEALF. The CDR3 DNA reads TGTGCCAGCAGTTTATCTCAGGGGAACACTGAAGCTTTATTT.

This clonotype has ten or more counts. The V call is TRBV10-3, the J call TRBJ2-1; no reliable D call. CDR3 length: 15 residues. The V end lost 2 bases, the J end lost 7 bases, and 15 bases lay between the germline ends. Germline lookup yields CDR1 ENHRY and CDR2 SYGVKD. The CDR3 nucleotides are TGTGCCATCAGTGAGATTCCCGGGCTAAATAATGAGCAGTTCTTC. As protein: CAISEIPGLNNEQFF.

The chain has TRBV28 and TRBJ1-3, with TRBD1 identical over 11 bases. V shed 5 bases and J 3 bases; nucleotides not matched to a gene: 6. Germline V gives CDR1 MDHEN, CDR2 SYDVKM. The CDR3 extends over 16 amino acids. DNA of the CDR3: TGTGCCAGCAGTAGGACAGGGGGCTTATATGGAAACACCATATATTTT. Its protein is CASSRTGGLYGNTIYF.

This clonotype appeared a single time. The V and J genes are TRBV5-5 and TRBJ1-5, with D possibly matching TRBD1 (5 bases). Germline loops: CDR1 SGHKS, CDR2 YYEKEE (reference sequence). The germline V and J ends were trimmed by 0 bases and 0 bases, with 7 bases remaining between them. This CDR3 is built from 15 residues. The CDR3: CASSLDRHSNQPQHF. DNA of the CDR3: TGTGCCAGCAGCTTGGACAGGCATAGCAATCAGCCCCAGCATTTT.